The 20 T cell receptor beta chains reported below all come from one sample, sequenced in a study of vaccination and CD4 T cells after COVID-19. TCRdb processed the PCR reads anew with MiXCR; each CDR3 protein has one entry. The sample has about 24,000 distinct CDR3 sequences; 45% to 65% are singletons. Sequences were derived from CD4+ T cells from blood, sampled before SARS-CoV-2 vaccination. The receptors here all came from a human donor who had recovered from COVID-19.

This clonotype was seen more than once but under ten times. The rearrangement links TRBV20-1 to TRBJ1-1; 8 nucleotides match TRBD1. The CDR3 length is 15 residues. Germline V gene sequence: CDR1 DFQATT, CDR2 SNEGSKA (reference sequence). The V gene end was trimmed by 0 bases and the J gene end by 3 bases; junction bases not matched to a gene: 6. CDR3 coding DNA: TGCAGTGCTAGAGATCCGACAGGGGAGGACACTGAAGCTTTCTTT. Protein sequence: CSARDPTGEDTEAFF.

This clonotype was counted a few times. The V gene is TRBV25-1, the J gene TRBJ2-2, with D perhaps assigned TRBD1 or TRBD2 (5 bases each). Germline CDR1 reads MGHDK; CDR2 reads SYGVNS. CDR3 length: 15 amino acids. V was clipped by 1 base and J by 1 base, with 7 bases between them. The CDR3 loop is CASSEWGKNTGELFF. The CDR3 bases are TGTGCCAGCAGTGAATGGGGGAAGAACACCGGGGAGCTGTTTTTT.

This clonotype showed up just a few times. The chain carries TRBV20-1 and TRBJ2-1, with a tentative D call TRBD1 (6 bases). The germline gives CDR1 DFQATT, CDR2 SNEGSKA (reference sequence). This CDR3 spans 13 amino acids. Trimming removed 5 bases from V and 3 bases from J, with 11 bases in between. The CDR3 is CSARWTDYNEQFF. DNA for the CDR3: TGCAGTGCTCGATGGACAGACTACAATGAGCAGTTCTTC.

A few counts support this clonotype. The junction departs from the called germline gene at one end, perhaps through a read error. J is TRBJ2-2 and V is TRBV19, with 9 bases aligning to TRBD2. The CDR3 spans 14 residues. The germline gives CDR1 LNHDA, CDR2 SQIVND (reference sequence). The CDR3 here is CTSASGINTGELFF. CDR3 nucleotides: TGCACCTCGGCTAGCGGGATTAACACCGGGGAGCTGTTTTTT.

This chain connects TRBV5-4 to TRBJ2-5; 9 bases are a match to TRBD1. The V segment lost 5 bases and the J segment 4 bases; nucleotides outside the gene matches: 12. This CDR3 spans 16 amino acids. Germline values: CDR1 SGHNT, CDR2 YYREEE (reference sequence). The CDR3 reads CASSSGTGRDGETQYF. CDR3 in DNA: TGTGCCAGCAGTTCCGGGACAGGGAGGGACGGAGAGACCCAGTACTTC.

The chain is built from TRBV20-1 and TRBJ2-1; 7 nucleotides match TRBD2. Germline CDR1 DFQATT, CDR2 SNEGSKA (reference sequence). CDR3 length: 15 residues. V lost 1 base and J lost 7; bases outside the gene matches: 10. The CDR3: CSARGTAGARNEQFF. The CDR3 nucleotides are TGCAGTGCTAGAGGTACGGCGGGAGCGCGGAATGAGCAGTTCTTC.

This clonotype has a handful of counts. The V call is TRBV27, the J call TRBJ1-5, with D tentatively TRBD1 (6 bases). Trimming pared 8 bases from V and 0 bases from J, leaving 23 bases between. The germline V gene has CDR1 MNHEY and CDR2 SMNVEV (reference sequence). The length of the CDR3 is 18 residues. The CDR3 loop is CASPPRRTEEYSNQPQHF. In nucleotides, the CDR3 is TGTGCCAGCCCCCCAAGGAGGACAGAGGAATATAGCAATCAGCCCCAGCATTTT.

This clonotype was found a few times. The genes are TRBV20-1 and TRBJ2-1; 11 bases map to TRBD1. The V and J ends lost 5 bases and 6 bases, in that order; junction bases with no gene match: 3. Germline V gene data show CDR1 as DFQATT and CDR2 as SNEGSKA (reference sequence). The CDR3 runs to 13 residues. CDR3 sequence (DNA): TGCAGTGCTGTCGGGACAGGGGGCAATGAGCAGTTCTTC. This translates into CSAVGTGGNEQFF.

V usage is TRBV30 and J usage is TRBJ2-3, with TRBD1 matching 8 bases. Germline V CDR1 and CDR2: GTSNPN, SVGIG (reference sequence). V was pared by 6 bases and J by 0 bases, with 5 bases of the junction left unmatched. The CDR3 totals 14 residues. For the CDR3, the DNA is TGTGCCTGCAGGGGACAGGAAAGCACAGATACGCAGTATTTT. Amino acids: CACRGQESTDTQYF.

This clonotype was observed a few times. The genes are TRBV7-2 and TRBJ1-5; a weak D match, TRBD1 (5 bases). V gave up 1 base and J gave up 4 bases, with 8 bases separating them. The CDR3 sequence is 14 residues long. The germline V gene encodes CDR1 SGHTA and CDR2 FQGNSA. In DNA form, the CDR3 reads TGTGCCAGCAGCTTAGGGCAGGGTAATCAGCCCCAGCATTTT. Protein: CASSLGQGNQPQHF.

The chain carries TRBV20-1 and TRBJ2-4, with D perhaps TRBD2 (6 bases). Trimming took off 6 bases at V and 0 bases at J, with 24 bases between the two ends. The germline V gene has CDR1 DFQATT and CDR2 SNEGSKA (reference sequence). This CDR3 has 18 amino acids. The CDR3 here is CSAPGTRPALLAKNIQYF. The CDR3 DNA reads TGCAGTGCCCCCGGGACTCGACCAGCCCTACTAGCCAAAAACATTCAGTACTTC.

CDR3 sequence (DNA): TGTGCCTGGAGGGGGGGTTGGACTCCGAGGGGAGAGACCCAGTACTTC. It codes for CAWRGGWTPRGETQYF. The genes are TRBV30 and TRBJ2-5, with D possibly matching TRBD2 (6 bases). CDR3 size: 16 residues. Trimming took 3 bases from V and 4 from J, leaving 21 bases between them. CDR1 and CDR2 from the germline V gene are GTSNPN and SVGIG (reference sequence).

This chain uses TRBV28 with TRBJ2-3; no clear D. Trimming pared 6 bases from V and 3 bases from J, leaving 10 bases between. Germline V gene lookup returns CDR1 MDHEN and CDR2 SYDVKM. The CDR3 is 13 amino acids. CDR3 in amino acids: CASSPSGTDTQYF. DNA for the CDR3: TGTGCCAGCAGCCCCTCAGGTACAGATACGCAGTATTTT.

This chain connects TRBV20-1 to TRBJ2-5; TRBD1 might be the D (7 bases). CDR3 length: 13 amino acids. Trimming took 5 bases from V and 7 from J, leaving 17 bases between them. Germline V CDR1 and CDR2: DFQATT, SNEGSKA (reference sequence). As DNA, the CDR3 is TGCAGTGCTCCTTTGACAGGGCGGGGGACCCAGTACTTC. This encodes CSAPLTGRGTQYF.

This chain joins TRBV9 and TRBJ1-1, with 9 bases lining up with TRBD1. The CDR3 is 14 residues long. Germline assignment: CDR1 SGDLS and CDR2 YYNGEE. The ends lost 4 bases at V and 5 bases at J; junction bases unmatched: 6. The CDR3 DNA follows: TGTGCCAGCAGCACGGGACAGGGAAGAACTGAAGCTTTCTTT. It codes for CASSTGQGRTEAFF.

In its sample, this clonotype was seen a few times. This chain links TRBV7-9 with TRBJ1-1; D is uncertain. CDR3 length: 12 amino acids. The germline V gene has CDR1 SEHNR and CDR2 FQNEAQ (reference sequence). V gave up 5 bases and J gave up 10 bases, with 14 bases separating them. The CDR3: CASSLRPEGAFF. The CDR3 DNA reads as TGTGCCAGCAGCCTTCGACCTGAAGGAGCTTTCTTT.

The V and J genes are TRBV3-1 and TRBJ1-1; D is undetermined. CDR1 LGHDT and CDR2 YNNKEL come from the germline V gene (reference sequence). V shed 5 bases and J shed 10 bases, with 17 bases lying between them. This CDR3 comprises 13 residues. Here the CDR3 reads CASSSRRGGLAFF. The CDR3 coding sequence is TGTGCCAGCAGCTCCAGGAGAGGAGGGTTAGCTTTCTTT.

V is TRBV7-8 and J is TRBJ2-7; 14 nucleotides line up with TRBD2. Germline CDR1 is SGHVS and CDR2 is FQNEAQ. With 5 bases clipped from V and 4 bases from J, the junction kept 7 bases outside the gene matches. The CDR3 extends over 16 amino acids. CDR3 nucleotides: TGTGCCAGCAGCAAGGGACTAGCGGGAGTTAAGTACGAGCAGTACTTC. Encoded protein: CASSKGLAGVKYEQYF.

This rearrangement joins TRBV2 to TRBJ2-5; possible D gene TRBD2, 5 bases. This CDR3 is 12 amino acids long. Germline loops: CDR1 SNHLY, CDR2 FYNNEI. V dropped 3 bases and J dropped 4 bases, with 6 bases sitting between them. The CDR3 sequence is CASSDLAETQYF. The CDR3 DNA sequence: TGTGCCAGCAGTGATCTAGCAGAGACCCAGTACTTC.

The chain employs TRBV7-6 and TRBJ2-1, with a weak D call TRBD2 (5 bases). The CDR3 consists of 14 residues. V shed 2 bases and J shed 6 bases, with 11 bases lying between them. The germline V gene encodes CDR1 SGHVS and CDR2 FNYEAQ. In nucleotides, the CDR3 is TGTGCCAGCAGCTTATCGTGGGCGGGCAATGAGCAGTTCTTC. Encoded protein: CASSLSWAGNEQFF.